The 27 T cell receptor beta chains below were found in one sample sequenced in a study of OX40 agonist ivuxolimab in advanced cancers. Method: immunoSEQ multiplex PCR; TCRdb's copy keeps in-frame clones and lacks some. The repertoire holds fewer than 60,000 clones, with around nine tenths as singletons. The sequencing used CD4+ or CD8+ T cells sorted from blood, collected in a trial of the OX40 agonist ivuxolimab. The receptors here all came from an adult with an advanced solid tumor such as melanoma, head and neck, liver or kidney cancer.

The chain joins TRBV29-1 to TRBJ2-3; 11 bases line up with TRBD1. CDR3 size: 16 residues. Unmatched junction bases numbered 9, after V lost 3 bases and J lost 4 bases. Looked up from germline, CDR1 is SQVTM and CDR2 is ANQGSEA. In DNA, the CDR3 is TGCAGCGTTGAGCGGGGGGACAGGGGGTGGTCAGATACGCAGTATTTT. Protein: CSVERGDRGWSDTQYF.

J is TRBJ1-1 and V is TRBV19, with D unclear. CDR3 length: 13 residues. Per the germline V gene, CDR1 is LNHDA and CDR2 is SQIVND (reference sequence). The V end lost 2 bases, the J end lost 0 bases, and 4 bases lay between the germline ends. The CDR3 DNA sequence: TGTGCCAGTAGTATATGGCTGAACACTGAAGCTTTCTTT. Translated, it gives CASSIWLNTEAFF.

The CDR3 sequence is CASSKKGTHYGYTF. The DNA for the CDR3 is TGTGCCAGCAGTAAAAAGGGGACCCACTATGGCTACACCTTC. The V call is TRBV6-5, the J call TRBJ1-2, with a weak D call TRBD1 (5 bases). The V gene lost 5 bases and the J gene lost 3 bases, with 13 bases spanning the gap. The CDR3 runs to 14 residues. The germline V gene has CDR1 MNHEY and CDR2 SVGAGI.

The CDR3 DNA sequence: TGTGCCAGCAGCGCGACCCCGGCGGGTTCACCCCTCCACTTT. It codes for CASSATPAGSPLHF. The V gene is TRBV9, the J gene TRBJ1-6; D gene uncertain. CDR1 is SGDLS and CDR2 is YYNGEE in the germline V gene. V was pared by 3 bases and J by 9 bases, with 13 bases between. The CDR3 sequence is 14 residues long.

The chain uses TRBV19 and TRBJ1-5; unclear D gene. Trimming shortened V by 6 bases and J by 0 bases, and 9 bases separated the two germline ends. The germline CDR1 and CDR2 sequences are LNHDA and SQIVND (reference sequence). This CDR3 spans 14 amino acids. CDR3 DNA: TGTGCCAGTAGCGCATTATATAGCAATCAGCCCCAGCATTTT. Translating gives CASSALYSNQPQHF.

This clone showed up just a few times. The chain has TRBV11-3 and TRBJ1-2; D is perhaps TRBD1 (6 bases). The V gene lost 5 bases and the J gene lost 11 bases, with 15 bases spanning the gap. This CDR3 has 12 residues. Germline CDR1 SGHNT, CDR2 YENEEA. CDR3 amino acids: CASSLTGGKYTF. The CDR3 DNA reads TGTGCCAGCAGCCTGACAGGCGGTAAGTACACCTTC.

The chain is built from TRBV7-9 and TRBJ1-1; D is unclear. Germline V gives CDR1 SEHNR, CDR2 FQNEAQ (reference sequence). The CDR3 totals 11 residues. V was trimmed by 4 bases and J by 3 bases, leaving 3 bases between them. CDR3 in amino acids: CASSSDTEAFF. The CDR3 bases are TGTGCCAGCAGCTCTGACACTGAAGCTTTCTTT.

This chain uses TRBV27 with TRBJ2-3, with D hard to call. The V and J ends lost 4 bases and 0 bases respectively, with 11 bases between them. CDR3 size: 15 residues. Germline V lookup: CDR1 MNHEY, CDR2 SMNVEV (reference sequence). Written as DNA, the CDR3 is TGTGCCAGCAGTTCCTCCGTTCTAAGCACAGATACGCAGTATTTT. Amino acid sequence: CASSSSVLSTDTQYF.

The chain joins TRBV30 to TRBJ1-2; 8 nucleotides agree with TRBD1. V lost 2 bases, J lost 4 bases, and 6 bases stayed unmatched. This CDR3 has 14 amino acids. Germline CDR1 and CDR2: GTSNPN and SVGIG (reference sequence). CDR3 bases: TGTGCCTGGAGTACCGGACAGGGCGTCTATGGCTACACCTTC. Amino acids: CAWSTGQGVYGYTF.

The V call is TRBV7-3, the J call TRBJ2-7, with D perhaps matching TRBD1 or TRBD2 (5 bases each). In germline, CDR1 is SGHTA, CDR2 FQGTGA. The length of the CDR3 is 14 residues. The V gene lost 5 bases and the J gene lost 5 bases, with 16 bases spanning the gap. The CDR3 is CASSPFGTSNEQYF. The CDR3 bases are TGTGCCAGCAGCCCTTTCGGGACGTCCAACGAGCAGTACTTC.

The gene calls are TRBV4-1 and TRBJ2-3; TRBD2 agrees at 7 bases. Trimming at V came to 3 bases and at J to 1 base, leaving 13 bases not matched to a gene. Germline V gene data show CDR1 as MGHRA and CDR2 as YSYEKL. CDR3 length: 18 amino acids. The CDR3: CASSQLGPLADGTDTQYF. CDR3 DNA sequence: TGCGCCAGCAGCCAGCTGGGCCCTCTAGCGGATGGCACAGATACGCAGTATTTT.

This chain links TRBV7-9 with TRBJ2-3, with unresolved D. The CDR3 sequence is 13 residues long. The germline V and J ends were trimmed by 11 bases and 3 bases, with 15 bases remaining between them. Germline V lookup: CDR1 SEHNR, CDR2 FQNEAQ (reference sequence). The CDR3 is CAVGKEATDTQYF. CDR3 nucleotides: TGTGCCGTAGGAAAGGAAGCAACAGATACGCAGTATTTT.

The chain is built from TRBV11-2 and TRBJ2-5; D gene uncertain. The germline CDR1 and CDR2 sequences are SGHAT and FQNNGV. CDR3 size: 14 residues. Trimming removed 5 bases from V and 5 bases from J, with 15 bases in between. CDR3 in DNA: TGTGCCAGCAGCCTAAGTTTCCGGCGGGAGACCCAGTACTTC. This codes for CASSLSFRRETQYF.

This sequence joins TRBV6-1 and TRBJ1-1; no definite D call. From germline, CDR1 is MNHNS and CDR2 SASEGT. V shed 1 base and J shed 1 base, with 10 bases lying between them. This CDR3 region has 15 residues. The CDR3 protein is CASSEGLQQNTEAFF. The CDR3 DNA is TGTGCCAGCAGTGAAGGATTGCAACAGAACACTGAAGCTTTCTTT.

In DNA form, the CDR3 reads TGCGCCAGCAGCCCCTGGGGAACTTCAGATACGCAGTATTTT. This gives the protein CASSPWGTSDTQYF. This rearrangement joins TRBV4-3 to TRBJ2-3; the D is unclear. This CDR3 is built from 14 residues. CDR1 is LGHNA, CDR2 YSLEER, per germline. The V gene lost 4 bases and the J gene lost 4 bases, with 12 bases spanning the gap.

This rearrangement joins TRBV30 to TRBJ2-7, with TRBD1 as a possible D gene (6 bases). V dropped 2 bases and J dropped 5 bases, with 10 bases sitting between them. CDR1 is GTSNPN, CDR2 SVGIG, per germline (reference sequence). The CDR3 length is 12 residues. The CDR3 DNA is TGTGCCTGGAGTTGGACAGTGGACGAGCAGTACTTC. Encoded protein: CAWSWTVDEQYF.

The V call is TRBV11-2, the J call TRBJ2-7, with D tentatively TRBD1 or TRBD2 (5 bases each). The germline CDR1 and CDR2 sequences are SGHAT and FQNNGV. V was cut by 4 bases and J by 2 bases, with 18 bases left in between. CDR3 length: 16 amino acids. CDR3 coding DNA: TGTGCCAGCAGCTCTCCGGGGCAGATGAAAACCTACGAGCAGTACTTC. Encoded protein: CASSSPGQMKTYEQYF.

The chain is built from TRBV4-1 and TRBJ1-2; unclear D gene. Germline assignment: CDR1 MGHRA and CDR2 YSYEKL. This CDR3 is built from 15 residues. The V and J ends lost 4 bases and 2 bases respectively, with 14 bases between them. DNA for the CDR3: TGCGCCAGCAGCCTTGGCTCGGGCGTCAACTATGGCTACACCTTC. As protein: CASSLGSGVNYGYTF.

The chain couples TRBV4-3 to TRBJ1-2; 9 positions agree with TRBD1. The CDR3 consists of 14 residues. The junction had 7 bases not matched to a gene; V was cut back by 3 bases and J by 8 bases. The germline gives CDR1 LGHNA, CDR2 YSLEER. The CDR3 reads CASSQARDRDGYTF. The CDR3 DNA is TGCGCCAGCAGCCAGGCCCGGGACAGGGACGGCTACACCTTC.

The chain has TRBV29-1 and TRBJ2-7; D may be TRBD1 (6 bases). V lost 2 bases and J lost 3, with 8 bases in between. This CDR3 spans 12 amino acids. In germline, CDR1 is SQVTM, CDR2 ANQGSEA. DNA for the CDR3: TGCAGCGTTGAAACGGACAGCTACGAGCAGTACTTC. It is translated as CSVETDSYEQYF.

The rearrangement uses TRBV4-1 and TRBJ1-1, with D tentatively TRBD1 (6 bases). Germline CDR1 is MGHRA and CDR2 is YSYEKL. With 3 bases removed from V and 4 bases from J, the gap between germline ends came to 15 bases. The CDR3 is made up of 15 amino acids. CDR3: CASSQGQGSLTEAFF. The CDR3 nucleotides read TGCGCCAGCAGCCAGGGTCAGGGGTCACTCACTGAAGCTTTCTTT.

This clone was seen once. The chain carries TRBV30 and TRBJ1-6; D remains unclear. Germline V gene data show CDR1 as GTSNPN and CDR2 as SVGIG (reference sequence). V lost 1 base and J 6 bases, leaving 13 bases between the germline ends. The CDR3 has 15 amino acids. The CDR3 loop is CAWSGPGGSNSPLHF. The CDR3 DNA reads TGTGCCTGGAGTGGTCCCGGAGGGAGTAATTCACCCCTCCACTTT. The full variable domain, with the rest looked up from reference TRBV30 and TRBJ1-6, is SQTIHQWPATLVQPVGSPLSLECTVEGTSNPNLYWYRQAAGRGLQLLFYSVGIGQISSEVPQNLSASRPQDRQFILSSKKLLLSDSGFYLCAWSGPGGSNSPLHFGNGTRLTVT.

This clone was seen once. This rearrangement joins TRBV27 to TRBJ1-5; D not resolved. With 6 bases removed from V and 7 bases from J, the gap between germline ends came to 13 bases. Germline V gene data show CDR1 as MNHEY and CDR2 as SMNVEV (reference sequence). The CDR3 consists of 13 residues. The CDR3: CASSDNLVQPQHF. CDR3 nucleotides: TGTGCCAGCAGCGACAATTTGGTACAGCCCCAGCATTTT.

This chain uses TRBV5-6 with TRBJ1-5; no firm D call. The CDR3 loop spans 16 amino acids. CDR1 is SGHDT and CDR2 is YYEEEE in the germline V gene. The V and J ends lost 3 bases and 0 bases respectively, with 13 bases between them. The CDR3 DNA is TGTGCCAGCAGCTCATTAGACCGTGATAGCAATCAGCCCCAGCATTTT. This translates into CASSSLDRDSNQPQHF.

This clone was seen just once. The rearrangement links TRBV6-1 to TRBJ1-5; perhaps TRBD1 as D (5 bases). The V end was cut by 7 bases, the J end by 7 bases, with 20 bases between. The CDR3 is 15 amino acids. The germline V gene has CDR1 MNHNS and CDR2 SASEGT. The CDR3 nucleotides read TGTGCCAGCACCTTAGGGGTGGGAAGGGAACAGCCCCAGCATTTT. Amino acids: CASTLGVGREQPQHF.

The chain carries TRBV6-5 and TRBJ2-7; the D is unclear. Between the trimmed V and J ends, which lost 2 bases and 1 base, there was a span of 6 bases. The germline V gene has CDR1 MNHEY and CDR2 SVGAGI. This CDR3 is 13 amino acids long. The DNA for the CDR3 is TGTGCCAGCAGTTACCCCGGTTCCTACGAGCAGTACTTC. It yields the protein CASSYPGSYEQYF.

The chain joins TRBV7-6 to TRBJ2-2; D gene unclear. Deletions cut 6 bases from V and 0 bases from J, with 8 bases between. Germline V CDR1 and CDR2: SGHVS, FNYEAQ. CDR3 length: 14 amino acids. The CDR3 DNA sequence: TGTGCCAGCAGTACAGACACGAACACCGGGGAGCTGTTTTTT. This encodes CASSTDTNTGELFF.